The clone carrying this T cell receptor (beta chain) was seen only a few times. TCRdb called the 5' RACE reads again in MiXCR, with one record for every CDR3 protein. Here the sample spans around 100,000 distinct CDR3 sequences, under 14% being singletons. This CDR3 is 15 amino acids long. V lost 2 bases, J lost 7 bases, and 17 bases lay in between. CDR1 and CDR2 from the germline V gene are MDHEN and SYDVKM. Time point in this sample: blood at routine non-recurrence follow-up after resection. No cell sorting; template was whole RNA from tumor, lung tissue or PBMC. These data come from a study of spatial heterogeneity in lung cancer. Study overall: The donor group consisted of over 55 patients who had untreated, early-stage non-small cell lung cancer. Where present, follow-up PBMC were sequenced a median of about 22 months after resection.

The sequence was collected from a female donor with early-stage non-small cell lung cancer. The sequencing here drew on PBMCs, taken at follow-up. The V call is TRBV28, the J call TRBJ1-2; D is perhaps TRBD1 (5 bases). In DNA, the CDR3 is TGTGCCAGCAGTTTAGGGACCCAATTTACTTTTGGCTACACCTTC. Its protein product is CASSLGTQFTFGYTF.